Listed here are 10 T cell receptor beta chains from one sample, sequenced in a study of T-cell memory formation after mild COVID-19. TCRdb reprocessed the 5' RACE reads with MiXCR, giving one entry per CDR3 protein. The sample shows roughly 250,000 distinct CDR3 sequences, over 15% of them seen only once. What was sequenced was PBMCs or a T cell subset sorted from them (not recorded which). The receptors were gathered from a man younger than 30 who had mild COVID-19 (a few samples of this study predate the infection). Cell type and time point are not known.

This clonotype was observed a handful of times. V is TRBV6-2 or TRBV6-3 and J is TRBJ1-1; 8 nucleotides agree with TRBD1. CDR3 size: 15 residues. The ends lost 0 bases at V and 10 bases at J; junction bases unmatched: 10. Germline V gene sequence: CDR1 MNHEY, CDR2 SVGEGT. The chain's CDR3 is CASSYSTRGRGGAFF. The CDR3, as DNA: TGTGCCAGCAGTTACTCGACCAGGGGGCGAGGAGGAGCTTTCTTT.

A remark on this clonotype: Relative to the germline gene, one junction end is altered; a read error may explain this. This chain uses TRBV7-7 with TRBJ2-5, with D tentatively TRBD1 (6 bases). CDR1 SSHAT and CDR2 FNYEAQ come from the germline V gene (reference sequence). CDR3 length: 15 amino acids. CDR3 protein: CASSLGYRDTETQYF. CDR3 in DNA: TGTGCTAGCAGCTTAGGATACAGGGACACGGAGACCCAGTACTTC.

This clonotype was seen a few times. V usage is TRBV7-2 and J usage is TRBJ2-1, with D perhaps TRBD1 (5 bases). Trimming removed 1 base at V and 7 bases at J, with 8 bases between. Per germline, CDR1 SGHTA and CDR2 FQGNSA. This CDR3 is 13 amino acids long. CDR3 protein: CASSLGGWNEQFF. Here the CDR3 DNA reads TGTGCCAGCAGCTTAGGGGGCTGGAATGAGCAGTTCTTC.

This chain uses TRBV7-2 with TRBJ2-3, with 7 bases aligning to TRBD1. Germline V lookup: CDR1 SGHTA, CDR2 FQGNSA. This CDR3 spans 15 amino acids. Trimming removed 0 bases from V and 2 bases from J; junction bases left unmatched: 2. The CDR3, as DNA: TGTGCCAGCAGCTTAGCCGGACAGGTCACAGATACGCAGTATTTT. It is translated as CASSLAGQVTDTQYF.

The chain combines TRBV4-3 with TRBJ2-1; 7 nucleotides align to TRBD1. The CDR3 is 17 residues long. The V gene's germline CDR1 is LGHNA and CDR2 YSLEER. J lost 0 bases, V lost 0 bases, and 5 bases had no gene match. The CDR3 loop is CASSQDRGSSSYNEQFF. CDR3 bases: TGCGCCAGCAGCCAAGACAGGGGGTCTAGCTCCTACAATGAGCAGTTCTTC.

This clonotype was picked up many times. The chain's CDR3 is CASSSQGATNEKLFF. CDR3 nucleotide sequence: TGTGCCAGCAGTTCGCAGGGGGCAACTAATGAAAAACTGTTTTTT. The chain links TRBV12-3 or TRBV12-4 to TRBJ1-4; TRBD1 aligns across 7 bases. This CDR3 spans 15 amino acids. The junction had 2 bases not matched to a gene; V was cut back by 4 bases and J by 0 bases.

This rearrangement joins TRBV6-1 to TRBJ2-3, with 10 bases that match TRBD2. Trimming took 8 bases from V and 13 from J; bases not matched to a gene: 9. The CDR3 consists of 12 residues. Per the germline V gene, CDR1 is MNHNS and CDR2 is SASEGT. CDR3 DNA: TGTGCCAGCGAAGGACTAGCGGCATCGGAGTATTTT. Translated: CASEGLAASEYF.

J is TRBJ1-1 and V is TRBV6-6; no reliable D call. Trimming stripped 6 bases from V and 4 bases from J, with 18 bases between. Germline CDR1 MNHNY, CDR2 SVGAGI (reference sequence). There are 15 residues in the CDR3. CDR3 residues: CASRPQWGWGTEAFF. The CDR3 region has the DNA TGTGCCAGCAGACCCCAGTGGGGTTGGGGCACTGAAGCTTTCTTT.

This chain uses TRBV29-1 with TRBJ2-7; D is perhaps TRBD1 or TRBD2 (6 bases each). V lost 2 bases to trimming and J lost 2 bases, with 22 bases between them. CDR1 and CDR2 from the germline V gene are SQVTM and ANQGSEA. The CDR3 has 17 residues. The CDR3 DNA reads TGCAGCGTTGAAAGGGGGGAACAGGGTAATAGGACCTACGAGCAGTACGTC. It codes for CSVERGEQGNRTYEQYV.

This clonotype appeared a few times. The chain combines TRBV2 with TRBJ2-2, with 9 bases aligning to TRBD2. Germline CDR1 and CDR2: SNHLY and FYNNEI. This CDR3 region has 15 residues. V dropped 1 base and J dropped 5; count of bases not matched to a gene: 2. As DNA, the CDR3 is TGTGCCAGCAGTGAAGGTAGCGGGGGAACCGGGGAGCTGTTTTTT. Translating gives CASSEGSGGTGELFF.